The entry below describes one TCR beta chain. The record originates from a study of blood T cell repertoires in COVID-19. Overall study: COVID-19 samples, acute and convalescent, were from the United States, Italy and Spain. PBMCs, B-cell-depleted T cells, or T cells provided the cDNA or gDNA that made up the material.

This CDR3 is 16 amino acids long. Original data processing: The assay estimated nucleated cells by amplifying reference gene primers. The data were produced by immunoSEQ multiplex PCR, yet TCRdb's version contains in-frame clones alone and is incomplete. V, J and clone size derive from that table, while D and trimming were established from the DNA sequence. Counted here are about 210,000 clones, roughly 94% occurring once; the ten biggest clones make up 0.95% to 1.5%. V gene TRBV21-1 combines with J gene TRBJ1-1; TRBD1, the table's D call, lacks a check against the DNA. TRBV21-1 is termed a pseudogene. This sequence was found in a man aged 25 to 40 with acute or convalescent COVID-19. Source material: peripheral blood. The CDR3 bases are TGTGCCAGCAGCACAATAGGCGAGGACAGCGTGTATGAAGCTTTCTTT. Its translation is CASSTIGEDSVYEAFF.